This entry lists 24 T cell receptor beta chains sequenced from one sample in a study of blood T cells in healthy people across ages. Using a J-beta primer mix together with a sample-barcoded 5' primer, a second PCR was run for roughly 7 to 12 cycles. TCRdb processed the 5' RACE reads anew with MiXCR; each CDR3 protein has one entry. This table has 1 million or so distinct CDR3 sequences, less than 25% appearing once. These same data were also listed under a study on T cells of mothers and their children.

Source material: blood. These receptors all come from a girl aged 2 to 9 in good health.

The chain recombines TRBV19 with TRBJ2-5, with D perhaps matching TRBD1 (5 bases). V was cut by 1 base and J by 2 bases, with 11 bases left in between. Germline V gene lookup returns CDR1 LNHDA and CDR2 SQIVND (reference sequence). The CDR3 extends over 15 amino acids. For the CDR3, the DNA is TGTGCCAGTAGTATAGTAGGGGCTCATCAAGAGACCCAGTACTTC. Protein sequence: CASSIVGAHQETQYF.

The chain combines TRBV6-5 with TRBJ1-1; D is ambiguous. Germline V gene data show CDR1 as MNHEY and CDR2 as SVGAGI. Trimming stripped 5 bases from V and 8 bases from J, with 15 bases between. The CDR3 spans 13 residues. Here the CDR3 DNA reads TGTGCCAGCAGTCCCGGCCCCTTAAGAGAAGCTTTCTTT. Its protein product is CASSPGPLREAFF.

This clonotype has more than one count but fewer than ten. The chain links TRBV4-1 to TRBJ2-5, with a weak D call TRBD1 (6 bases). The J call may be incorrect, as the DNA end agrees better with TRBJ2-7. CDR3 size: 14 residues. Germline V gives CDR1 MGHRA, CDR2 YSYEKL. This CDR3 reads CASSQAGQPYEQYF. In DNA form, the CDR3 reads TGCGCCAGCAGCCAGGCCGGACAGCCCTACGAGCAGTACTTC.

This clonotype was recorded once. The rearrangement joins TRBV28 to TRBJ2-3; no definite D call. V lost 5 bases and J 4 bases, leaving 16 bases between the germline ends. The CDR3 is made up of 15 amino acids. The germline gives CDR1 MDHEN, CDR2 SYDVKM. The CDR3 bases are TGTGCCAGCAGTGCAGACGGCATTTCATCAGATACGCAGTATTTT. Protein product: CASSADGISSDTQYF.

This clonotype was counted only a few times. The CDR3, as DNA: TGCAGCGTTGTGGACAGAGGCTACACCTTC. Its translation: CSVVDRGYTF. V gene TRBV29-1 combines with J gene TRBJ1-2, with D possibly TRBD1 on 6 matching bases. Trimming removed 4 bases from V and 8 bases from J, with 8 bases in between. CDR1 and CDR2 from the germline V gene are SQVTM and ANQGSEA. The CDR3 runs to 10 residues.

This clonotype was observed a few times. The V gene is TRBV11-1, the J gene TRBJ1-6; 9 positions agree with TRBD1. Trimming at V came to 6 bases and at J to 7 bases, leaving 10 bases not matched to a gene. The germline V gene has CDR1 SGHAT and CDR2 FQDESV (reference sequence). This CDR3 region has 16 residues. For the CDR3, the DNA is TGTGCCAGCAGTTTTTTGCCGGGACAGGGAAATTCACCCCTCCACTTT. It is translated as CASSFLPGQGNSPLHF.

The sample holds a few counts of this clonotype. The V gene is TRBV29-1, the J gene TRBJ2-6; D possibly uses TRBD1 or TRBD2 (5 bases each). CDR1 SQVTM and CDR2 ANQGSEA come from the germline V gene. V dropped 4 bases and J dropped 2 bases, with 12 bases sitting between them. This CDR3 is built from 15 residues. The chain's CDR3 is CSVVSGGTGANVLTF. The CDR3 DNA follows: TGCAGCGTTGTATCTGGGGGTACTGGGGCCAACGTCCTGACTTTC.

This sequence joins TRBV12-3 or TRBV12-4 and TRBJ1-2; D is perhaps TRBD1 (5 bases). Deletions cut 7 bases from V and 4 bases from J, with 16 bases between. CDR3 size: 14 residues. The DNA of the CDR3 is TGTGCCAGCACTGGGACCGCAAGAGTCTATGGCTACACCTTC. Protein: CASTGTARVYGYTF.

Only a few counts were recorded for this clonotype. V gene TRBV4-1 combines with J gene TRBJ2-5; 8 nucleotides match TRBD2. V was pared by 1 base and J by 4 bases, with 11 bases of the junction left unmatched. Germline CDR1 and CDR2: MGHRA and YSYEKL. The CDR3 contains 17 residues. The CDR3 DNA reads TGCGCCAGCAGCCAAGGCCTTAGCGGGAAGTGGGGAGAGACCCAGTACTTC. This translates into CASSQGLSGKWGETQYF.

V gene TRBV12-3 or TRBV12-4 combines with J gene TRBJ1-5, with 8 bases lining up with TRBD1. The V and J ends lost 6 bases and 5 bases, in that order; junction bases with no gene match: 9. This CDR3 has 15 residues. For the CDR3, the DNA is TGTGCCAGCAGGAGAACTCAGGGGGCAGATCAGCCCCAGCATTTT. Translation: CASRRTQGADQPQHF.

The chain couples TRBV14 to TRBJ1-4; 10 nucleotides line up with TRBD1. The V segment lost 5 bases and the J segment 15 bases; nucleotides outside the gene matches: 18. This CDR3 is 16 amino acids long. CDR1 and CDR2 (germline): SGHDN, FVKESK. The CDR3: CASSMDLGQGPNRLFF. The CDR3 nucleotides are TGTGCCAGCAGCATGGACCTGGGACAGGGGCCGAATCGGTTGTTTTTT.

The chain combines TRBV18 with TRBJ1-1; 7 bases fit TRBD1. The CDR3 extends over 14 amino acids. V lost 6 bases to trimming and J lost 4 bases; unmatched junction nucleotides: 8. The germline CDR1 and CDR2 sequences are KGHSH and LQKENI. The CDR3 loop reads CASSTRDSVTEAFF. CDR3 nucleotide sequence: TGTGCCAGCTCCACCAGGGACAGCGTCACTGAAGCTTTCTTT. Full variable domain (outside the CDR3, taken from reference TRBV18 and TRBJ1-1): NAGVMQNPRHLVRRRGQEARLRCSPMKGHSHVYWYRQLPEEGLKFMVYLQKENIIDESGMPKERFSAEFPKEGPSILRIQQVVRGDSAAYFCASSTRDSVTEAFFGQGTRLTVV.

This chain connects TRBV27 to TRBJ1-2; possible D gene TRBD1, 6 bases. The CDR3 runs to 16 residues. V gave up 6 bases and J gave up 5 bases, with 22 bases separating them. Looked up from germline, CDR1 is MNHEY and CDR2 is SMNVEV (reference sequence). Written as DNA, the CDR3 is TGTGCCAGCAGGGACGTACTACAGGGAAGTGGTTATGGCTACACCTTC. Translated: CASRDVLQGSGYGYTF.

The chain combines TRBV10-2 with TRBJ2-7; perhaps D is TRBD1 or TRBD2 (6 bases each). Deletions cut 0 bases from V and 3 bases from J, with 12 bases between. Germline V gene lookup returns CDR1 WSHSY and CDR2 SAAADI. The CDR3 has 15 amino acids. The CDR3 nucleotides read TGCGCCAGCAGTGAGTCGGATCGGGGGCTCTACGAGCAGTACTTC. This sequence encodes CASSESDRGLYEQYF.

The sample holds many counts of this clonotype. This chain uses TRBV6-2 or TRBV6-3 with TRBJ2-1; 8 nucleotides line up with TRBD2. This CDR3 region has 14 residues. Losses at the gene ends were 8 bases for V and 10 bases for J; bases not matched to a gene: 13. Germline lookup yields CDR1 MNHEY and CDR2 SVGEGT. DNA of the CDR3: TGTGCCAGCTCGACGCGACGGGGGGGCGGAGAGCAGTTCTTC. Its protein product is CASSTRRGGGEQFF.

This clonotype occurred many times. The V call is TRBV24-1, the J call TRBJ2-5; D is perhaps TRBD2 (6 bases). The CDR3 is made up of 17 amino acids. Between the trimmed V and J ends, which lost 1 base and 1 base, there was a span of 15 bases. From germline, CDR1 is KGHDR and CDR2 SFDVKD. The CDR3 protein is CATSDFVGDLFQETQYF. The CDR3 coding sequence is TGTGCCACCAGTGATTTTGTTGGGGACTTATTCCAAGAGACCCAGTACTTC.

This clonotype was counted only a few times. The chain is built from TRBV29-1 and TRBJ2-7; D perhaps matches TRBD1 (6 bases). V was pared by 1 base and J by 5 bases, with 12 bases between. Germline V gene sequence: CDR1 SQVTM, CDR2 ANQGSEA. The CDR3 is made up of 13 amino acids. The CDR3 sequence: CSVEVTGLHEQYF. The DNA of the CDR3 is TGCAGCGTTGAAGTGACAGGTCTCCACGAGCAGTACTTC.

This clonotype was detected only a few times. CDR3 protein: CSVESHTEAFF. In DNA form, the CDR3 reads TGCAGCGTTGAGAGTCACACTGAAGCTTTCTTT. This chain connects TRBV29-1 to TRBJ1-1; D gene unclear. V lost 3 bases to trimming and J lost 3 bases, with 5 bases between them. The CDR3 runs to 11 residues. The germline gives CDR1 SQVTM, CDR2 ANQGSEA. Full variable domain (missing parts from reference TRBV29-1 and TRBJ1-1): SAVISQKPSRDICQRGTSLTIQCQVDSQVTMMFWYRQQPGQSLTLIATANQGSEATYESGFVIDKFPISRPNLTFSTLTVSNMSPEDSSIYLCSVESHTEAFFGQGTRLTVV.

The gene calls are TRBV5-6 and TRBJ2-4, with D maybe TRBD2 (6 bases). There are 14 residues in the CDR3. V gave up 1 base and J gave up 6 bases, with 11 bases separating them. Germline values: CDR1 SGHDT, CDR2 YYEEEE. CDR3 bases: TGTGCCAGCAGCTTGTCCCCCGGGGGAAACATTCAGTACTTC. Its protein is CASSLSPGGNIQYF.

In its sample, this clonotype was seen many times. CDR3 amino acids: CASKGPRANEKLFF. The CDR3 bases are TGTGCCAGCAAGGGGCCTCGGGCTAATGAAAAACTGTTTTTT. The chain carries TRBV2 and TRBJ1-4; tentative D call: TRBD1 (5 bases). Trimming removed 7 bases at V and 3 bases at J, with 12 bases between. The CDR3 contains 14 residues. In germline, CDR1 is SNHLY, CDR2 FYNNEI.

The V and J genes are TRBV6-2 or TRBV6-3 and TRBJ2-5; D remains unclear. The CDR3 has 16 amino acids. Germline CDR1 is MNHEY and CDR2 is SVGEGT. With 0 bases removed from V and 4 bases from J, the gap between germline ends came to 15 bases. The chain's CDR3 is CASSYSRSLGGETQYF. The CDR3 DNA sequence: TGTGCCAGCAGTTACTCTCGATCGCTGGGCGGAGAGACCCAGTACTTC.

This clonotype has a handful of counts. The chain has TRBV6-2 or TRBV6-3 and TRBJ2-1; no reliable D call. This CDR3 has 11 residues. Germline V gives CDR1 MNHEY, CDR2 SVGEGT. The germline V and J ends were trimmed by 0 bases and 13 bases, with 7 bases remaining between them. In DNA, the CDR3 is TGTGCCAGCAGTTACTCAGTGGGACAGTTCTTC. It translates to CASSYSVGQFF.

The chain employs TRBV20-1 and TRBJ2-7, with D tentatively TRBD1 (5 bases). CDR1 DFQATT and CDR2 SNEGSKA come from the germline V gene (reference sequence). Trimming took 1 base from V and 3 from J, leaving 19 bases between them. There are 16 residues in the CDR3. CDR3 nucleotides: TGCAGTGCTAGAGCACCTAAAGGGGTTGGCAGCTACGAGCAGTACTTC. Translation: CSARAPKGVGSYEQYF.

V and J are TRBV7-9 and TRBJ2-3; 9 bases align to TRBD2. Trimming cost V 2 bases and J 5 bases; bases outside gene matches: 5. There are 15 residues in the CDR3. Germline V gene data show CDR1 as SEHNR and CDR2 as FQNEAQ (reference sequence). As DNA, the CDR3 is TGTGCCAGCAGCTTAAGGGTAGCGGGAGAAGATACGCAGTATTTT. As protein: CASSLRVAGEDTQYF. Full variable domain (remainder filled in from reference TRBV7-9 and TRBJ2-3): DTGVSQNPRHKITKRGQNVTFRCDPISEHNRLYWYRQTLGQGPEFLTYFQNEAQLEKSRLLSDRFSAERPKGSFSTLEIQRTEQGDSAMYLCASSLRVAGEDTQYFGPGTRLTVL.